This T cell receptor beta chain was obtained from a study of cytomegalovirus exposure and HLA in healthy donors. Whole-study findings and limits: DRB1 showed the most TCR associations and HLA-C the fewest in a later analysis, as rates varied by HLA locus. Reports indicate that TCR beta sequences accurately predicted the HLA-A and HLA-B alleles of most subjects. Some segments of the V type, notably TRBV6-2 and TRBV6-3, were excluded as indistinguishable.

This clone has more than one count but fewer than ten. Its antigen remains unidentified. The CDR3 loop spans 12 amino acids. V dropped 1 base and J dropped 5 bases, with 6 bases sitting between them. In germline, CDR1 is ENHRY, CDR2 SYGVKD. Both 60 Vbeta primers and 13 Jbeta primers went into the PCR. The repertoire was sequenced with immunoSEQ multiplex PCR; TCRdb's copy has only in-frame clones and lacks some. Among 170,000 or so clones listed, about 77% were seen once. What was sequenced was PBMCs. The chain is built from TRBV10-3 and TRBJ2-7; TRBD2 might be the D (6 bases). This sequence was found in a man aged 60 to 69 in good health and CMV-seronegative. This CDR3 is CAISEWGDEQYF. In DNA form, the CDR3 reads TGTGCCATCAGTGAGTGGGGGGACGAGCAGTACTTC.